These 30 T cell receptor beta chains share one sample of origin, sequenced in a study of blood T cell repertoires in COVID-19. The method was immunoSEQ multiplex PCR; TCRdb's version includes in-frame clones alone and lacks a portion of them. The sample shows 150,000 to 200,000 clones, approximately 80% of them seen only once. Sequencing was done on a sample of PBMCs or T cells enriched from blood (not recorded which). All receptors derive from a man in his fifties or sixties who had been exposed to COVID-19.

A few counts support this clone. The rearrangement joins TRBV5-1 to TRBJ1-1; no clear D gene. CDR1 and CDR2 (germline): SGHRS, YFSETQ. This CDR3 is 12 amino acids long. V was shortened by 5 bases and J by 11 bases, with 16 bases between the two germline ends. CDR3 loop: CASSSGSAEAFF. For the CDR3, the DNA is TGCGCCAGCAGTTCGGGGTCGGCCGAGGCTTTCTTT.

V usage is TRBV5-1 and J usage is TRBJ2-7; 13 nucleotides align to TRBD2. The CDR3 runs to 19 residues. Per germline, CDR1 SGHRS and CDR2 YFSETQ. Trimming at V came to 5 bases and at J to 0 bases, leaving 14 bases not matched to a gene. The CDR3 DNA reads TGCGCCAGCAGTCCGAAGGGGCGGACTAGCGGGAGTAGCTCCTACGAGCAGTACTTC. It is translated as CASSPKGRTSGSSSYEQYF.

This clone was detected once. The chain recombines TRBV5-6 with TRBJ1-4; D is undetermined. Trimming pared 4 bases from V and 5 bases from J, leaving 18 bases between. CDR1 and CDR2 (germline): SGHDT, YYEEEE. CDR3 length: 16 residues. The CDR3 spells CASSPIPHGGNEKLFF. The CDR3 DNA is TGTGCCAGCAGCCCTATCCCACACGGAGGCAATGAAAAACTGTTTTTT.

The CDR3 protein is CASSFDGGISGNTIYF. CDR3 nucleotide sequence: TGTGCCAGCAGCTTTGACGGGGGAATCTCTGGAAACACCATATATTTT. The V call is TRBV5-4, the J call TRBJ1-3, with D maybe TRBD1 (5 bases). V lost 2 bases to trimming and J lost 0 bases, with 12 bases between them. Germline loops: CDR1 SGHNT, CDR2 YYREEE (reference sequence). The CDR3 is 16 residues long. Full variable domain (missing parts from reference TRBV5-4 and TRBJ1-3): ETGVTQSPTHLIKTRGQQVTLRCSSQSGHNTVSWYQQALGQGPQFIFQYYREEENGRGNFPPRFSGLQFPNYSSELNVNALELDDSALYLCASSFDGGISGNTIYFGEGSWLTVV.

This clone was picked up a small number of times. The CDR3 DNA reads as TGTGCCACCAGTGACGTGGGACAAGCCTACAATGAGCAGTTCTTC. Translation: CATSDVGQAYNEQFF. The chain couples TRBV24-1 to TRBJ2-1, with D possibly TRBD1 on 6 matching bases. V was pared by 4 bases and J by 2 bases, with 11 bases between. This CDR3 region has 15 residues. Per germline, CDR1 KGHDR and CDR2 SFDVKD.

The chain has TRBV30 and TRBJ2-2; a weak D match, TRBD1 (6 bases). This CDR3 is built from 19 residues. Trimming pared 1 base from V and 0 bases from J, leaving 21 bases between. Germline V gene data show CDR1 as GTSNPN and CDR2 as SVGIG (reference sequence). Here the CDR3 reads CAWSGGQGRTRSNTGELFF. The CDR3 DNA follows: TGTGCCTGGAGTGGTGGGCAGGGGAGAACTAGATCGAACACCGGGGAGCTGTTTTTT.

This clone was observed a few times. The CDR3 here is CASSTGTTEQYF. In DNA, the CDR3 is TGTGCCAGCTCTACCGGGACAACCGAGCAGTACTTC. The genes are TRBV2 and TRBJ2-7; perhaps TRBD1 as D (6 bases). The CDR3 spans 12 residues. Trimming shortened V by 8 bases and J by 6 bases, and 14 bases separated the two germline ends. Looked up from germline, CDR1 is SNHLY and CDR2 is FYNNEI.

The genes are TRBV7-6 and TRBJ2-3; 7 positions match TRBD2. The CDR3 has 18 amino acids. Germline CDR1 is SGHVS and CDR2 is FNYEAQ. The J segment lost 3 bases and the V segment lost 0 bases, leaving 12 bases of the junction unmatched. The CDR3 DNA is TGTGCCAGCAGCTTAGCTATTCCCAGCGGGATTTGGACAGATACGCAGTATTTT. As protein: CASSLAIPSGIWTDTQYF.

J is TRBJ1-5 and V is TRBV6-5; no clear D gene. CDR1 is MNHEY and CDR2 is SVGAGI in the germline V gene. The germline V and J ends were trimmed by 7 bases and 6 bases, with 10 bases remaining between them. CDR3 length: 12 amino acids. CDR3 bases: TGTGCCAGCACCTCCCTGGCTCAGCCCCAGCATTTT. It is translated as CASTSLAQPQHF.

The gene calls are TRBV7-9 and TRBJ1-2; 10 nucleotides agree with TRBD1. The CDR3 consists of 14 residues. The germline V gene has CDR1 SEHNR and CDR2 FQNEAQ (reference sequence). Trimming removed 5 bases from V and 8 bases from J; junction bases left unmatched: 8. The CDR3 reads CASSPGQGFFGYTF. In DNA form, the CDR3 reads TGTGCCAGCAGCCCGGGACAGGGGTTTTTCGGCTACACCTTC.

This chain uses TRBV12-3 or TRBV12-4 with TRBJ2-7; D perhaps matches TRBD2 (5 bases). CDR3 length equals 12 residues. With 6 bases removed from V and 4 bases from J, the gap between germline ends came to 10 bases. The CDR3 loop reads CASSMGRYEQYF. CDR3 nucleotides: TGTGCCAGCAGCATGGGGAGATACGAGCAGTACTTC.

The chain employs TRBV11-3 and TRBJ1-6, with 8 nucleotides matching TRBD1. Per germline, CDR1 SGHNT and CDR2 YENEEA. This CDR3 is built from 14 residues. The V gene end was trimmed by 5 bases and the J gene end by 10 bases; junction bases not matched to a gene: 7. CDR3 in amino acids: CASSPTGGESPLHF. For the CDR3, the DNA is TGTGCCAGCAGCCCCACAGGGGGGGAGTCACCCCTCCACTTT.

The CDR3 sequence: CASSVAVLSTDTQYF. The CDR3 DNA reads as TGTGCCAGCAGCGTAGCGGTACTTAGCACAGATACGCAGTATTTT. The chain employs TRBV9 and TRBJ2-3; no reliable D call. Germline values: CDR1 SGDLS, CDR2 YYNGEE. CDR3 size: 15 residues. V was cut by 0 bases and J by 0 bases, with 8 bases left in between.

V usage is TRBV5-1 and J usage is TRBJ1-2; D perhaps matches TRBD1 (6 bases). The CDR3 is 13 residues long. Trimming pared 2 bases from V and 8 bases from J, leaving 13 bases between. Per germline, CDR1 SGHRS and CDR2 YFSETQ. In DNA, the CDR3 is TGCGCCAGCAGCTTAGGGACACCCGGCGGCTACACCTTC. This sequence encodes CASSLGTPGGYTF.

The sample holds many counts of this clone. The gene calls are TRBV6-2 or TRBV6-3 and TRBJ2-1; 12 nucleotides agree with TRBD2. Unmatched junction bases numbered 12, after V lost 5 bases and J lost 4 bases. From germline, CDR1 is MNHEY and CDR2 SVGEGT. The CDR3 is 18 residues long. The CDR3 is CASSPGLAGPRGYNEQFF. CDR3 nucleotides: TGTGCCAGCAGTCCGGGACTAGCGGGTCCCCGGGGGTACAATGAGCAGTTCTTC.

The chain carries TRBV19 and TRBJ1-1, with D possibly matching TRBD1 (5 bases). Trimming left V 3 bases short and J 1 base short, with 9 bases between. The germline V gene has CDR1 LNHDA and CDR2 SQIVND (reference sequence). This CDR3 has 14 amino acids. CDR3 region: CASSIGGQNTEAFF. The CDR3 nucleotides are TGTGCCAGTAGTATCGGCGGACAGAACACTGAAGCTTTCTTT.

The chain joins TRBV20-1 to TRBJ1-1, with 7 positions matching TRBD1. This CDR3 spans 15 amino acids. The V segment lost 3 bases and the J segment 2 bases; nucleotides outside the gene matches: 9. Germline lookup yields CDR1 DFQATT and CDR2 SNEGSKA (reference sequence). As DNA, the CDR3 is TGCAGTGCTAGTGGCAGGGGGGCCAGCAACACTGAAGCTTTCTTT. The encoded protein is CSASGRGASNTEAFF.

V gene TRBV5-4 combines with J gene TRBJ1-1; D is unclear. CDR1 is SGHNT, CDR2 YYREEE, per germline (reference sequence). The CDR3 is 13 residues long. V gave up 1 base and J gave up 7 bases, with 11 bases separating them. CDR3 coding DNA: TGTGCCAGCAGCTTGAGCCTGGGCAGTGAAGCTTTCTTT. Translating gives CASSLSLGSEAFF.

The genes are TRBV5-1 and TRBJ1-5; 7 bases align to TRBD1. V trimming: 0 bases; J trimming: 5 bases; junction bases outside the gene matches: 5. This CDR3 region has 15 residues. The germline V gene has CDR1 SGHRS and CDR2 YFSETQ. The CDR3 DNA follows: TGCGCCAGCAGCTTGGACGGGACAGCAGATCAGCCCCAGCATTTT. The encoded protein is CASSLDGTADQPQHF. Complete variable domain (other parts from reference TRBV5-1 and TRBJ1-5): KAGVTQTPRYLIKTRGQQVTLSCSPISGHRSVSWYQQTPGQGLQFLFEYFSETQRNKGNFPGRFSGRQFSNSRSEMNVSTLELGDSALYLCASSLDGTADQPQHFGDGTRLSIL.

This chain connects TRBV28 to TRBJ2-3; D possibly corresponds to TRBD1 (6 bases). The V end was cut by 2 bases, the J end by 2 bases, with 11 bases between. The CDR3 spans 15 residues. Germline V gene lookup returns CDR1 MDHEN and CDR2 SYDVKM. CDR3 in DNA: TGTGCCAGCAGTTTACCCCCAGGGGTCACAGATACGCAGTATTTT. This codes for CASSLPPGVTDTQYF.

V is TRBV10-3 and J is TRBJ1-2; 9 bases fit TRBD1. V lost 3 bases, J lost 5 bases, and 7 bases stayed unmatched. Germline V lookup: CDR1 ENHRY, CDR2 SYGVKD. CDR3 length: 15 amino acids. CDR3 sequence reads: CAISDGTGGLYGYTF. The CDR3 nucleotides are TGTGCCATCAGTGATGGTACAGGGGGCTTGTATGGCTACACCTTC.

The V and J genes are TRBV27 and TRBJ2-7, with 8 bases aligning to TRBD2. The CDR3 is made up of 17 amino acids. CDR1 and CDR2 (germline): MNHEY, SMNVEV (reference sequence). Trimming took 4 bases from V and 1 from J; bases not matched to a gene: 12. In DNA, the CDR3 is TGTGCCAGCAGTTCAAACGGGGGGGCAGCCGGATCCTACGAGCAGTACTTC. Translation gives CASSSNGGAAGSYEQYF.

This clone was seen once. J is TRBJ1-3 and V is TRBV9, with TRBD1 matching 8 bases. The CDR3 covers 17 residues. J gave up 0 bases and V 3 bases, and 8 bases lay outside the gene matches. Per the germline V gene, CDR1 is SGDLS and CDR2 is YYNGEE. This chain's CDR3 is CASSEGQALSSGNTIYF. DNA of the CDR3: TGTGCCAGCAGCGAGGGACAGGCCTTAAGCTCTGGAAACACCATATATTTT.

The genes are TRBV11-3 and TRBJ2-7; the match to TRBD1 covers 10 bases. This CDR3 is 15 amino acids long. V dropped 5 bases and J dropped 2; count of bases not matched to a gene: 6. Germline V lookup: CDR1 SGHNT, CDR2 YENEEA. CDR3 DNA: TGTGCCAGCAGCCTGAGACAGGGGGCCCCCTACGAGCAGTACTTC. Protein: CASSLRQGAPYEQYF.

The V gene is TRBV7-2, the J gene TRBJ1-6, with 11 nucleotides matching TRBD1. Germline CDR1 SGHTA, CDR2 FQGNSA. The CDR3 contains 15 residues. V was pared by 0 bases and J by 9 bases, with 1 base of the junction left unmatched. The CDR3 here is CASSLAGQGASPLHF. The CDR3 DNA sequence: TGTGCCAGCAGCTTAGCCGGACAGGGGGCTTCACCCCTCCACTTT.

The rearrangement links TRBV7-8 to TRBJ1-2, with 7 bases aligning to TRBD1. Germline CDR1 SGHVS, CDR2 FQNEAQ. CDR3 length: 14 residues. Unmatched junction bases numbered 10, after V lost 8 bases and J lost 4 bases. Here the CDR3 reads CASVRTGSSYGYTF. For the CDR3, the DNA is TGTGCCAGCGTCAGGACAGGCTCGAGCTATGGCTACACCTTC.

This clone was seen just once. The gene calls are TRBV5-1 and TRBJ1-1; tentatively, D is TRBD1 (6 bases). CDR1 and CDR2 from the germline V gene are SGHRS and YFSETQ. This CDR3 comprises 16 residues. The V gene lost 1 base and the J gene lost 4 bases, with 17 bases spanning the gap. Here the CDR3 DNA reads TGCGCCAGCAGCTTGACTCCGGACAGACTATTCACTGAAGCTTTCTTT. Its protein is CASSLTPDRLFTEAFF.

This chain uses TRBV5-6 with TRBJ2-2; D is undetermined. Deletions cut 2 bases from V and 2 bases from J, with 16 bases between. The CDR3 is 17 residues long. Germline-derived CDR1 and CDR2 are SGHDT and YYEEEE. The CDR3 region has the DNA TGTGCCAGCAGCTTTATCCGACTCCGGTCAAACACCGGGGAGCTGTTTTTT. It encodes CASSFIRLRSNTGELFF.

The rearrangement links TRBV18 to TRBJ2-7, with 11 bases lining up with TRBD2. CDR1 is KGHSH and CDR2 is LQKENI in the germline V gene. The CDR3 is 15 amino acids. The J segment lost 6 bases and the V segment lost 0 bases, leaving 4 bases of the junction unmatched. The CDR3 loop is CASSPPTSGSIEQYF. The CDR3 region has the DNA TGTGCCAGCTCACCACCCACTAGCGGGAGCATCGAGCAGTACTTC.

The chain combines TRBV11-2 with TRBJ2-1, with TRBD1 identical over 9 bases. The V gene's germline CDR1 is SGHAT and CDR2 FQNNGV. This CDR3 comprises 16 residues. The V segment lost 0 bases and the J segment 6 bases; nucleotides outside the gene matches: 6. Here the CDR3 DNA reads TGTGCCAGCAGCTTAGAGGCGCGGACAGGGGCCAATGAGCAGTTCTTC. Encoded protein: CASSLEARTGANEQFF.